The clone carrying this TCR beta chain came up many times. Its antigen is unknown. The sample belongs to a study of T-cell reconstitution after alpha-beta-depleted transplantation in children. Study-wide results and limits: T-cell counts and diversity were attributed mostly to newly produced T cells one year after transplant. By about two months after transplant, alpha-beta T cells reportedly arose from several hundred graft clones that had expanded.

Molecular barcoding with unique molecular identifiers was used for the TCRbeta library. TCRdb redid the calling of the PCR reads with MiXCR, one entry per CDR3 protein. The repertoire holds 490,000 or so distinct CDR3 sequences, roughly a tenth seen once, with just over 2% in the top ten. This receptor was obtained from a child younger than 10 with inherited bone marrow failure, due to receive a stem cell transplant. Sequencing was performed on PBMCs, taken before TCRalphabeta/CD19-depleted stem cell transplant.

The CDR3: CASSFFGQGIQPQHF. CDR3 bases: TGTGCCAGCAGCTTCTTTGGACAGGGGATTCAGCCCCAGCATTTT. The rearrangement joins TRBV12-3 or TRBV12-4 to TRBJ1-5, with 9 positions matching TRBD1. The J segment lost 6 bases and the V segment lost 6 bases, leaving 9 bases of the junction unmatched. The CDR3 is 15 residues long.